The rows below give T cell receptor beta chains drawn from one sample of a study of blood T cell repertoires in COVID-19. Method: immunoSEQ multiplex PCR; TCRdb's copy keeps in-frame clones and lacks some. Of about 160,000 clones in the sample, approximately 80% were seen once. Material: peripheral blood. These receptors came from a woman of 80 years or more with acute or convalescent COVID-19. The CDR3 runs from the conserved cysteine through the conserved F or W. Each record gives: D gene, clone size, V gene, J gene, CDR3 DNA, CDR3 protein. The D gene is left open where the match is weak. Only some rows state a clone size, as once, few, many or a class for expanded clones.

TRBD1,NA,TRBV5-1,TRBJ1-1,TGCGCCAGCAGCTGGGGGTTGGGGACAGGGCGAGGAACTGAAGCTTTCTTT,CASSWGLGTGRGTEAFF
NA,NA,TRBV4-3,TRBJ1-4,TGCGCCAGCAGCCAAGAATCAGATTATGAAAAACTGTTTTTT,CASSQESDYEKLFF
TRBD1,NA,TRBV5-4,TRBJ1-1,TGTGCCAGCAGCTTGGGACAGGGTGAGAACACTGAAGCTTTCTTT,CASSLGQGENTEAFF
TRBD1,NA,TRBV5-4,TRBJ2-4,TGTGCCAGCAGCGCGAAGACAGGGGGAGCCAAAAACATTCAGTACTTC,CASSAKTGGAKNIQYF
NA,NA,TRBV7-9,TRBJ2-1,TGTGCCAGCAGCTTTTCCACAGGGTATGGTGAGCAGTTCTTC,CASSFSTGYGEQFF
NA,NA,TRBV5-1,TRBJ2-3,TGCGCCAGCAGCTTACCAGGGGATACGCAGTATTTT,CASSLPGDTQYF
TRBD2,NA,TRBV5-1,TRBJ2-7,TGCGCCAGCAGCTTGGCTGAGCTAGCGGGGTCCGGCGAGCAGTACTTC,CASSLAELAGSGEQYF
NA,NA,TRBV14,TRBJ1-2,TGTGCCAGCAGCCAAGGGTCTTCGGAGTATGGCTACACCTTC,CASSQGSSEYGYTF
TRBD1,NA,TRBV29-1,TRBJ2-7,TGCAGCGTTGTTTCGACCGGGACAGAGACATACGAGCAGTACTTC,CSVVSTGTETYEQYF
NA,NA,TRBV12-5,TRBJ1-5,TGTGCTAGTGGCCCCGGTAGGGGGAATCAGCCCCAGCATTTT,CASGPGRGNQPQHF
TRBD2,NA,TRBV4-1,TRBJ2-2,TGCGCCAGCAGCCAAGTCCTAGCGGCAAACACCGGGGAGCTGTTTTTT,CASSQVLAANTGELFF
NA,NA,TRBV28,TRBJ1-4,TGTGCCAGCAGCATAGGGGGGGTCGCCGAAAAACTGTTTTTT,CASSIGGVAEKLFF
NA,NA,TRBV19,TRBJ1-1,TGTGCCAGTAGTTCTCCAGGGGTGGGGAACACTGAAGCTTTCTTT,CASSSPGVGNTEAFF
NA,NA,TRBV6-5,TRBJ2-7,TGTGCCAGCAGGGACGTACGGAGGGAAGAGCAGTACTTC,CASRDVRREEQYF
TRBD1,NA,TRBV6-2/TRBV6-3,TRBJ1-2,TGTGCCAGCAGCCGGGACAGGACTAACTATGGCTACACCTTC,CASSRDRTNYGYTF
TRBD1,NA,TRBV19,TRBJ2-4,TGTGCCAGTACCAGTACCGGGACAGGGCCCATTCAGTACTTC,CASTSTGTGPIQYF
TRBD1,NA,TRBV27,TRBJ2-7,TGTGCCAGCAGTTTAAAGGGGGCAGACTACGAGCAGTACTTC,CASSLKGADYEQYF
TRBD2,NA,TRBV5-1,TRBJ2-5,TGCGCCAGCAGCCCAAGGACTAGCGGGAGAATCGGAGAGACCCAGTACTTC,CASSPRTSGRIGETQYF
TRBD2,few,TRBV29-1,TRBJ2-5,TGCAGCGTTGAATTTAGCGGGCAAGAGACCCAGTACTTC,CSVEFSGQETQYF
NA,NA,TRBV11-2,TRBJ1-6,TGTGCCAGCAGCCCCATTTCCTACAATTCACCCCTCCACTTT,CASSPISYNSPLHF
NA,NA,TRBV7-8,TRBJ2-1,TGTGCCAGCAGCTTAGACGGGTCCTACAATGAGCAGTTCTTC,CASSLDGSYNEQFF
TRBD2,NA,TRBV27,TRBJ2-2,TGTGCCAGCAGCCGGGCTAGCGGGAGTCGGAACACCGGGGAGCTGTTTTTT,CASSRASGSRNTGELFF
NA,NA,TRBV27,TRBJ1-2,TGTGCCAGCAGTTTGGCCGGGACTGCAGGCTACACCTTC,CASSLAGTAGYTF
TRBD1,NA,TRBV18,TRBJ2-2,TGTGCCAGCTCACCACGCCAGACAGGGTTCACCGGGGAGCTGTTTTTT,CASSPRQTGFTGELFF
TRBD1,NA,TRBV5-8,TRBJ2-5,TGTGCCAGCAGCGGCCGAACCGGGACAGGGGGCCAAGAGACCCAGTACTTC,CASSGRTGTGGQETQYF
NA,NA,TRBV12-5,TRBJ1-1,TGTGCTAGTGGTTTCGGAGAAATCTACACTGAAGCTTTCTTT,CASGFGEIYTEAFF
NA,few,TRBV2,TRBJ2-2,TGTGCCAGCAGTGAATACGGGATGGTCGATGGCACCGGGGAGCTGTTTTTT,CASSEYGMVDGTGELFF
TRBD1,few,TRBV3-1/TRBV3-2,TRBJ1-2,TGTGCCAGCAGCCAAGGACAGGGCGAATATGGCTACACCTTC,CASSQGQGEYGYTF